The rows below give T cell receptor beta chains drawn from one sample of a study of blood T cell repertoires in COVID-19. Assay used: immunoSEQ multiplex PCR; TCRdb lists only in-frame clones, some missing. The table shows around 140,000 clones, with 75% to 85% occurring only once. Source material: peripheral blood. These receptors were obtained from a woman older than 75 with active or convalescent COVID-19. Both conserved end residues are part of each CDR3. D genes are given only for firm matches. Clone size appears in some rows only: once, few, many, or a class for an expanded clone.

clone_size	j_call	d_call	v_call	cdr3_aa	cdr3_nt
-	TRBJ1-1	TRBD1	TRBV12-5	CASLRQGGPFEAFF	TGTGCTAGTCTCCGGCAGGGGGGACCTTTTGAAGCTTTCTTT
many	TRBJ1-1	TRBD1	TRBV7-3	CASSHTGGTEAFF	TGTGCCAGCAGCCATACAGGGGGCACTGAAGCTTTCTTT
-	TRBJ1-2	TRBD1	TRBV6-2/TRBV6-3	CASSDSPGTAPFYTF	TGTGCCAGCAGTGACTCCCCCGGGACAGCGCCGTTCTACACCTTC
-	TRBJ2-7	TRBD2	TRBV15	CATSRAGTSGAYEQYF	TGTGCCACCAGCAGGGCCGGGACTAGCGGGGCCTACGAGCAGTACTTC
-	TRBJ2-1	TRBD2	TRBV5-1	CASSPVGRGNEQFF	TGCGCCAGCAGCCCCGTAGGGAGGGGCAATGAGCAGTTCTTC
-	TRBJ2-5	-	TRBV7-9	CASTTLSALEFQETQYF	TGTGCCAGCACAACCCTGTCGGCCCTGGAGTTTCAAGAGACCCAGTACTTC
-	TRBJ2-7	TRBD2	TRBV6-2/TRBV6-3	CASSPLKAGGSYEQYF	TGTGCCAGCAGTCCCCTGAAAGCGGGGGGCTCCTACGAGCAGTACTTC
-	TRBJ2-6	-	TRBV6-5	CASSYTQFSGANVLTF	TGTGCCAGCAGTTACACCCAGTTCTCTGGGGCCAACGTCCTGACTTTC
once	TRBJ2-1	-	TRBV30	CAWSVIVVAGEQFF	TGTGCCTGGAGTGTAATAGTGGTGGCGGGCGAGCAGTTCTTC
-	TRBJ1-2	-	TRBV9	CASRAGFGYTF	TGTGCCAGCAGGGCAGGATTTGGCTACACCTTC
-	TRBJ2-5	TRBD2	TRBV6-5	CAAISGVLKTQYF	TGTGCCGCCATTAGCGGGGTATTGAAGACCCAGTACTTC
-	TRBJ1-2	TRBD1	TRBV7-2	CASSTDRDYGYTF	TGTGCCAGCAGCACGGACAGGGACTATGGCTACACCTTC
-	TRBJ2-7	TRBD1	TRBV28	CASSGTGPREQYF	TGTGCCAGCAGCGGGACAGGGCCCCGCGAGCAGTACTTC
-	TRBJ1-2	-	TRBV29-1	CSVGVGLGLNYGYTF	TGCAGCGTTGGGGTGGGATTGGGACTGAACTATGGCTACACCTTC
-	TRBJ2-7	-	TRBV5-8	CASSGRVGYEQYF	TGTGCCAGCAGCGGCAGGGTAGGGTACGAGCAGTACTTC
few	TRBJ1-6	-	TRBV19	CASSTGGYAQRDSPLHF	TGTGCCAGTAGTACCGGGGGGTACGCCCAAAGGGATTCACCCCTCCACTTT
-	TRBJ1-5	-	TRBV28	CASTSQRGSQHF	TGTGCCAGCACCTCACAAAGGGGTTCCCAGCATTTT
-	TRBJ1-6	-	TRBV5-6	CASSLYSTNSPLHF	TGTGCCAGCAGCTTGTACAGTACGAATTCACCCCTCCACTTT
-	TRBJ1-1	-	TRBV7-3	CASSSGLGGTEAFF	TGTGCCAGCAGCTCGGGCTTGGGGGGAACTGAAGCTTTCTTT
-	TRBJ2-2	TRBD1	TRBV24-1	CATSDPGQGTNTGELFF	TGTGCCACCAGTGACCCCGGACAGGGTACGAACACCGGGGAGCTGTTTTTT
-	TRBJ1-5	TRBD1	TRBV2	CASRLRGENNQPQHF	TGTGCCAGCAGACTCAGGGGGGAGAATAATCAGCCCCAGCATTTT
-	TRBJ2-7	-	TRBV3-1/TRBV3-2	CASSQDRKRSTYEQYF	TGTGCCAGCAGCCAAGATAGGAAGCGGAGCACCTACGAGCAGTACTTC
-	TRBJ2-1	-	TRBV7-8	CASSLVRLADYYNEQFF	TGTGCCAGCAGCTTAGTTCGGCTAGCAGATTACTACAATGAGCAGTTCTTC
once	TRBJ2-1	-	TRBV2	CASGIADYNEQFF	TGTGCCAGCGGGATAGCGGATTACAATGAGCAGTTCTTC
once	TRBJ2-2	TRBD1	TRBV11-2	CASSLGDRVNTGELFF	TGTGCCAGCAGCCTAGGTGACAGGGTGAACACCGGGGAGCTGTTTTTT
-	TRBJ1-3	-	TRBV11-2	CASSTGRAENTIYF	TGTGCCAGCAGCACCGGCAGGGCGGAAAACACCATATATTTT
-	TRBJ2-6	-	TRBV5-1	CASSKTPGVGANVLTF	TGCGCCAGCAGCAAGACTCCAGGGGTAGGGGCCAACGTCCTGACTTTC
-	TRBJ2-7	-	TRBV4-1	CASSQDLAGFPLEQYF	TGCGCCAGCAGCCAAGATCTGGCAGGGTTCCCGCTCGAGCAGTACTTC
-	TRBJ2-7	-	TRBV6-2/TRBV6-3	CASSYPPEQYF	TGTGCCAGCAGTTACCCTCCCGAGCAGTACTTC
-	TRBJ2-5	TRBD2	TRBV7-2	CASSLGLQETQYF	TGTGCCAGCAGCTTGGGACTACAAGAGACCCAGTACTTC
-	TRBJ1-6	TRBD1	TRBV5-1	CASSEGALSSPLHF	TGCGCCAGCAGCGAGGGGGCTTTGAGTTCACCCCTCCACTTT
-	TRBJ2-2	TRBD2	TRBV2	CASTPRDPGWRGGRTGELFF	TGTGCCAGCACCCCAAGGGACCCGGGGTGGCGGGGGGGCCGGACCGGGGAGCTGTTTTTT
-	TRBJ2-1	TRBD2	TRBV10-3	CAITGLAGGKYNEQFF	TGTGCCATCACGGGACTAGCGGGGGGGAAGTACAATGAGCAGTTCTTC
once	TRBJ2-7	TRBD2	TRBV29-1	CSAYGTSGGEQYF	TGCAGCGCCTACGGGACTAGCGGGGGGGAGCAGTACTTC
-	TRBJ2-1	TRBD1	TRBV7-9	CASSFPREGQGSSYNEQFF	TGTGCCAGCAGCTTCCCCCGAGAGGGACAGGGGAGCTCCTACAATGAGCAGTTCTTC
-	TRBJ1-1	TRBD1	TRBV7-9	CASSLEGTGREAFF	TGTGCCAGCAGCTTAGAAGGGACAGGGAGAGAAGCTTTCTTT
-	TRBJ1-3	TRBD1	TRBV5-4	CASSEGTVSSPLDF	TGTGCCAGCAGCGAGGGGACAGTAAGTTCTCCGTTGGATTTT
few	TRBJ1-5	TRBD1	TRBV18	CASSPSRDRDQPQHF	TGTGCCAGCTCACCAAGCCGGGACAGAGATCAGCCCCAGCATTTT
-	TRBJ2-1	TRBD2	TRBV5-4	CASSLSLAGGLQFF	TGTGCCAGCAGCTTGAGTCTAGCGGGGGGGCTGCAGTTCTTC
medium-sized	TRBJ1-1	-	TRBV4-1	CASSRETGNTEAFF	TGCGCCAGCAGCCGAGAGACAGGGAACACTGAAGCTTTCTTT
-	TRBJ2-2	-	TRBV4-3	CASSQSFGPRTGELFF	TGCGCCAGCAGCCAGTCTTTTGGCCCGAGGACCGGGGAGCTGTTTTTT
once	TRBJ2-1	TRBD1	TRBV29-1	CSVEELGDRVFEQFF	TGCAGCGTTGAAGAATTAGGGGACAGGGTTTTTGAGCAGTTCTTC
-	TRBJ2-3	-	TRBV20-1	CSASLTPVGTQYF	TGCAGTGCTAGTTTGACACCCGTCGGTACGCAGTATTTT
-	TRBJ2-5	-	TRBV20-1	CSAKLGETQYF	TGCAGTGCAAAGCTCGGGGAGACCCAGTACTTC
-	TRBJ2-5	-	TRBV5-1	CASSPRAGHETQYF	TGCGCCAGCAGCCCCAGGGCAGGGCACGAGACCCAGTACTTC
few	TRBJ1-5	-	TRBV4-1	CASSQDQGLVGPQHF	TGCGCCAGCAGCCAAGATCAGGGGTTGGTAGGGCCCCAGCATTTT